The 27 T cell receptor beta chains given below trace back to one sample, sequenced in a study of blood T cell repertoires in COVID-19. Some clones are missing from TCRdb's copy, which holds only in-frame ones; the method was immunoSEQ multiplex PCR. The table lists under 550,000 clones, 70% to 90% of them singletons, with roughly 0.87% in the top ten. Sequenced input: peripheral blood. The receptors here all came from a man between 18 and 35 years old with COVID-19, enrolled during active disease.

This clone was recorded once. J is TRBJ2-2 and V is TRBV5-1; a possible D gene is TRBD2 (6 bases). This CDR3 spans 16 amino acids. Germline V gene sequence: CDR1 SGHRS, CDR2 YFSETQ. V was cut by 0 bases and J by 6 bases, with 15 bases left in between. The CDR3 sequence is CASSLAALGGAGELFF. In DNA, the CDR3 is TGCGCCAGCAGCTTGGCCGCACTAGGAGGGGCCGGGGAGCTGTTTTTT.

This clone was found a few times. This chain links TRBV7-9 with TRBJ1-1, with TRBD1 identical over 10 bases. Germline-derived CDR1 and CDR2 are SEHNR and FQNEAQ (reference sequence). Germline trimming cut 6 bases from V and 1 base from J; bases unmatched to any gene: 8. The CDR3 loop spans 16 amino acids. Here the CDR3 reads CASRNRDRGWNTEAFF. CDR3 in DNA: TGTGCCAGCAGGAACCGGGACAGGGGTTGGAACACTGAAGCTTTCTTT.

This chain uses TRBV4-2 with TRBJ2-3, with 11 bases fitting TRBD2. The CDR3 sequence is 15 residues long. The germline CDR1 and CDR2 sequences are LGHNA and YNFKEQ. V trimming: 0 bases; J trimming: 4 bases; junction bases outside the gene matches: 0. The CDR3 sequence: CASSQELAGADTQYF. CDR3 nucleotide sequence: TGTGCCAGCAGCCAAGAACTAGCGGGAGCAGATACGCAGTATTTT.

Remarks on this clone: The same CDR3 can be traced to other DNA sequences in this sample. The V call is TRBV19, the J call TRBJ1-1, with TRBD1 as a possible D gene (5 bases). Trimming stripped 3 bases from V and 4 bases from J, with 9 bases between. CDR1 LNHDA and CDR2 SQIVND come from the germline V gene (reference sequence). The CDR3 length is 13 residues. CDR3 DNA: TGTGCCAGTAGTATTGTGGGGCCCACTGAAGCTTTCTTT. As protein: CASSIVGPTEAFF.

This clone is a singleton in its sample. CDR3 nucleotide sequence: TGTGCCAGTAGTATACCAGGGAATGGAAACACCATATATTTT. Protein sequence: CASSIPGNGNTIYF. J is TRBJ1-3 and V is TRBV19; D possibly corresponds to TRBD1 (5 bases). Trimming cost V 2 bases and J 3 bases, with 8 bases left between them. Germline CDR1 and CDR2: LNHDA and SQIVND (reference sequence). There are 14 residues in the CDR3.

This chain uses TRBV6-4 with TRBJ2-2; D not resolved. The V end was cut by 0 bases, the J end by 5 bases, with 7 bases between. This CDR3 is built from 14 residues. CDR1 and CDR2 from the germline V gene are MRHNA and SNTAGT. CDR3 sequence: CASSDSFQTGELFF. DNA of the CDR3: TGTGCCAGCAGTGACTCGTTCCAGACCGGGGAGCTGTTTTTT.

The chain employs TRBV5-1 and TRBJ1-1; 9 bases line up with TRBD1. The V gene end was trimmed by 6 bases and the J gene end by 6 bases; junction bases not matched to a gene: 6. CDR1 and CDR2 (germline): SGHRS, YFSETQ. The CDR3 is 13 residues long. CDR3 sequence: CASKRTGESEAFF. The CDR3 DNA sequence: TGCGCCAGCAAAAGGACAGGGGAGTCTGAAGCTTTCTTT.

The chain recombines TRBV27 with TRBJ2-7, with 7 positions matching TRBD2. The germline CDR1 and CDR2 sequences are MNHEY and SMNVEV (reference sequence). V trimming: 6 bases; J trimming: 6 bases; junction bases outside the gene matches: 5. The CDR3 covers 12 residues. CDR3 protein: CASRGGGPEQYF. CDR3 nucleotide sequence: TGTGCCAGCAGGGGGGGAGGGCCCGAGCAGTACTTC.

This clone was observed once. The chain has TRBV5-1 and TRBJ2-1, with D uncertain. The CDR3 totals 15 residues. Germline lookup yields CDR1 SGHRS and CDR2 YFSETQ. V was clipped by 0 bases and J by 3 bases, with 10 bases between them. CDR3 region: CASSLVGWLYNEQFF. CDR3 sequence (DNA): TGCGCCAGCAGCTTGGTTGGTTGGCTCTACAATGAGCAGTTCTTC.

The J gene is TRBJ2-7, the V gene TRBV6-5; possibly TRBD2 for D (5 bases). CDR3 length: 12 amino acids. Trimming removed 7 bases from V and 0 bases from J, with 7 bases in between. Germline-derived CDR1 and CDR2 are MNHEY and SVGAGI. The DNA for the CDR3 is TGTGCCAGCAACGGAGGCTCCTACGAGCAGTACTTC. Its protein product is CASNGGSYEQYF.

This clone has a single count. The CDR3 here is CASSLVGGGRRETQYF. The CDR3 DNA reads as TGTGCCAGCAGCTTAGTGGGCGGAGGAAGGAGAGAGACCCAGTACTTC. The chain joins TRBV11-2 to TRBJ2-5; tentatively, D is TRBD2 (5 bases). Trimming left V 1 base short and J 4 bases short, with 16 bases between. The length of the CDR3 is 16 residues. Germline V gives CDR1 SGHAT, CDR2 FQNNGV.

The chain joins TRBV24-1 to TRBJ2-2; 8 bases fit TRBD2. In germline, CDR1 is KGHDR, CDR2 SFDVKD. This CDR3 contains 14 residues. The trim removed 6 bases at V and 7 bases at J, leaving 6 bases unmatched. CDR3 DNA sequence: TGTGCCACCAGTCCGGGAGGGCCTATCGGGGAGCTGTTTTTT. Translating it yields CATSPGGPIGELFF.

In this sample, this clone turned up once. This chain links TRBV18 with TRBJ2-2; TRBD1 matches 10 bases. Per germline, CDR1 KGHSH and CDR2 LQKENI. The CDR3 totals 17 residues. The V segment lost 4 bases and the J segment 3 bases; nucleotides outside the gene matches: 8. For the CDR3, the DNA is TGTGCCAGCTCACTCTTGCGACAGGGGGCGGACACCGGGGAGCTGTTTTTT. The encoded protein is CASSLLRQGADTGELFF.

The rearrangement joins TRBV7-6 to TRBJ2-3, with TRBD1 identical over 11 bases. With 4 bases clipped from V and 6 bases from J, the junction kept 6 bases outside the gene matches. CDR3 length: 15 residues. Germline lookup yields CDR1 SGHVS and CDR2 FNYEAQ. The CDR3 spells CASSSAGTGGDTQYF. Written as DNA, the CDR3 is TGTGCCAGCAGCTCAGCGGGGACAGGGGGGGATACGCAGTATTTT.

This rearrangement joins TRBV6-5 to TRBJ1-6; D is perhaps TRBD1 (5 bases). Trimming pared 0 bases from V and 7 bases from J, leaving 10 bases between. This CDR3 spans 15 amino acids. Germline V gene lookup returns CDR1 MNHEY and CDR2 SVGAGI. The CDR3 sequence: CASSYSRQLNSPLHF. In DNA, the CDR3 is TGTGCCAGCAGTTACTCGAGACAGTTAAATTCACCCCTCCACTTT.

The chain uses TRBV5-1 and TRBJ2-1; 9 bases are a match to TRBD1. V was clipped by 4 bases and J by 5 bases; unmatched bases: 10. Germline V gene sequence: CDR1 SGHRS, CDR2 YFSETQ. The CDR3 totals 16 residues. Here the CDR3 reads CASSAGTGISDNEQFF. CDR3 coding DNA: TGCGCCAGCAGCGCCGGGACAGGGATTTCAGACAATGAGCAGTTCTTC.

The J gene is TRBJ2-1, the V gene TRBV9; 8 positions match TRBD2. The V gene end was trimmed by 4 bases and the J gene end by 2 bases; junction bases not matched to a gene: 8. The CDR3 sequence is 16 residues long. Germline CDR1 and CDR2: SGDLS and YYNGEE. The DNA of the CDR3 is TGTGCCAGCAGCCCCCGGGTAGCGGGGACCTACAATGAGCAGTTCTTC. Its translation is CASSPRVAGTYNEQFF.

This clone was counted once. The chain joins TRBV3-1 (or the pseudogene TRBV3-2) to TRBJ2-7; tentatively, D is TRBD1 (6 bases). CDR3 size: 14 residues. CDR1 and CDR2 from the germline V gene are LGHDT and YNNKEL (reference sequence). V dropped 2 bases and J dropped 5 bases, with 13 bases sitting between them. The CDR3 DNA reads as TGTGCCAGCAGCCAAAGGGGGTCCGGAAACGAGCAGTACTTC. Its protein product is CASSQRGSGNEQYF.

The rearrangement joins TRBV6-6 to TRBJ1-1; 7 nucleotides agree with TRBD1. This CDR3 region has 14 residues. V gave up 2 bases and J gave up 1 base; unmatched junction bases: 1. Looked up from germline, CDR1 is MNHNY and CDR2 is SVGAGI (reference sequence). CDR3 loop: CASSYPGGNTEAFF. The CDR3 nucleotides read TGTGCCAGCAGTTACCCAGGGGGGAACACTGAAGCTTTCTTT.

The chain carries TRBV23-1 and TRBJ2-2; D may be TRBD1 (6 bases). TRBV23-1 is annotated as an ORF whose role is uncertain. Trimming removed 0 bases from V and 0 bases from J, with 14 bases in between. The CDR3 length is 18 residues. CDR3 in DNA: TGCGCCAGCAGTCAATCTCGACAGGCAATCTCGAACACCGGGGAGCTGTTTTTT. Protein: CASSQSRQAISNTGELFF.

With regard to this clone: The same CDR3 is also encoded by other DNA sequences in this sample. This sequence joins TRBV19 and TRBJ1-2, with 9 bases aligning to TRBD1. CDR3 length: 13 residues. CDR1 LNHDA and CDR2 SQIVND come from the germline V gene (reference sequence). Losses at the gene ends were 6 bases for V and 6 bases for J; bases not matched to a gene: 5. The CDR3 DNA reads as TGTGCCAGTAGCCACGGGACAGGGAATGGCTACACCTTC. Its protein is CASSHGTGNGYTF.

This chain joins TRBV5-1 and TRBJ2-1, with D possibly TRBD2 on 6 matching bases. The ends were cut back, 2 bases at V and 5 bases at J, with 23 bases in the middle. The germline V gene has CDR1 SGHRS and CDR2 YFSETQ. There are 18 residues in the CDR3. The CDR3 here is CASSFITWTTSLNNEQFF. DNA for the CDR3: TGCGCCAGCAGCTTTATAACGTGGACTACCTCTCTTAACAATGAGCAGTTCTTC.

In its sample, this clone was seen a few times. CDR3 nucleotide sequence: TGCGCCAGCAGCGGGGGGCGTCACACTGAAGCTTTCTTT. As protein: CASSGGRHTEAFF. The rearrangement joins TRBV10-2 to TRBJ1-1; D is perhaps TRBD1 (6 bases). CDR1 is WSHSY, CDR2 SAAADI, per germline. The CDR3 runs to 13 residues. Trimming cost V 6 bases and J 3 bases, with 11 bases left between them.

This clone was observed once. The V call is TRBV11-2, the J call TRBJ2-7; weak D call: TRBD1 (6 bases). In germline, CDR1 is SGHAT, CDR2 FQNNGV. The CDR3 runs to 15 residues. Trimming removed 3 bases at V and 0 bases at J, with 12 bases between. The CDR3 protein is CASSFDRRSSYEQYF. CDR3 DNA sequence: TGTGCCAGCAGCTTTGACAGGCGAAGCTCCTACGAGCAGTACTTC.

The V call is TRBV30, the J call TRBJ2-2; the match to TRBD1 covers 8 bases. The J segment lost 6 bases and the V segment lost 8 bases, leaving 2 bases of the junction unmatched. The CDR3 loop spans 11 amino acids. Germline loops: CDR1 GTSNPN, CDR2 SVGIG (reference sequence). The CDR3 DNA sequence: TGTGCCGGGGACAGGCCCGGGGAGCTGTTTTTT. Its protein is CAGDRPGELFF.

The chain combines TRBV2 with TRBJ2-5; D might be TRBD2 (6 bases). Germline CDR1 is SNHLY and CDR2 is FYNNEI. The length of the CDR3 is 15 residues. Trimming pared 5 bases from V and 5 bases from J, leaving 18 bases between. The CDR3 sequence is CASSLNGGVLETQYF. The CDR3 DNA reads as TGTGCCAGCAGTCTTAATGGAGGGGTACTGGAGACCCAGTACTTC.

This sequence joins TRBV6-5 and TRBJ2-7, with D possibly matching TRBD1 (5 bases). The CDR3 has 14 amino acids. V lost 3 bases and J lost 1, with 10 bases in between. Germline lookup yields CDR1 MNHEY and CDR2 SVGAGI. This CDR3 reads CASSYEDTSYEQYF. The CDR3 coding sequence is TGTGCCAGCAGTTATGAGGACACTTCCTACGAGCAGTACTTC.